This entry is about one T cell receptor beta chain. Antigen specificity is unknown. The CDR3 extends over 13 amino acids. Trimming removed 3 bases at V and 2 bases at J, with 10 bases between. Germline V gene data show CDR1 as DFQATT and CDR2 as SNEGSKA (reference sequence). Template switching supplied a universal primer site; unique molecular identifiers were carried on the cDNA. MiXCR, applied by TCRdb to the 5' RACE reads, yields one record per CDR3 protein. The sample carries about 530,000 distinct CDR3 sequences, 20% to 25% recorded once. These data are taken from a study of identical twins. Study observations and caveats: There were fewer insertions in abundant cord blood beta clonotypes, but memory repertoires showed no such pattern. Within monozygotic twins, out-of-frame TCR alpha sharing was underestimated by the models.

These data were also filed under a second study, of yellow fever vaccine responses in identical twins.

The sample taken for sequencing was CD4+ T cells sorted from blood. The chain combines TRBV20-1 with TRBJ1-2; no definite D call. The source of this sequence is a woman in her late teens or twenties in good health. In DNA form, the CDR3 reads TGCAGTGCTAGTCTGCCAGGAAACTATGGCTACACCTTC. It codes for CSASLPGNYGYTF.